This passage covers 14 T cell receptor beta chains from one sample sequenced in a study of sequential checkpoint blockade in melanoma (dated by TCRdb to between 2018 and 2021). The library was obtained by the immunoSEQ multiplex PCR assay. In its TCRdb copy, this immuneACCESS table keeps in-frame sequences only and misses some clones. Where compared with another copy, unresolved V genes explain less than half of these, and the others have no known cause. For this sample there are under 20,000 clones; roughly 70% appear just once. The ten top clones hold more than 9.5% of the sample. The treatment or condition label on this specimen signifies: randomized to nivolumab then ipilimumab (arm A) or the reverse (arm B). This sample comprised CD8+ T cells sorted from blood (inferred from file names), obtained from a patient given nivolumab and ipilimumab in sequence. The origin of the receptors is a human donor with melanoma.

The CDR3 region has the DNA TGTGCCAGCAGCTTAGCCGGGTCCTACGAGCAGTACTTC. This encodes CASSLAGSYEQYF. The chain links TRBV13 to TRBJ2-7; D is unclear. This CDR3 is 13 amino acids long. The V gene's germline CDR1 is PRHDT and CDR2 FYEKMQ (reference sequence). Trimming pared 1 base from V and 1 base from J, leaving 5 bases between.

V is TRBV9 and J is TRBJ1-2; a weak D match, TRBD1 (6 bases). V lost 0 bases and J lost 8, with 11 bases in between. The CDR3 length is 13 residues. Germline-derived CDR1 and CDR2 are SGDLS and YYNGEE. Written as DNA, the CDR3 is TGTGCCAGCAGCGTAGAGGGGGGGCCGGGCTACACCTTC. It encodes CASSVEGGPGYTF.

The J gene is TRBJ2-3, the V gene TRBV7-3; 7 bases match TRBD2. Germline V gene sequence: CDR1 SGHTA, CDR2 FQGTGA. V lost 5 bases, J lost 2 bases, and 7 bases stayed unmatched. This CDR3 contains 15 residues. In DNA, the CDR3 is TGTGCCAGCAGCACCGCTAGCGGCCCCACAGATACGCAGTATTTT. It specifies CASSTASGPTDTQYF.

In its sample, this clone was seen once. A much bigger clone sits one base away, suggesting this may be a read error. The CDR3 loop is CASSQYNEQFF. The CDR3 coding sequence is TGTGCCAGCAGTCAATACAATGAGCAGTTCTTC. J is TRBJ2-1 and V is TRBV27; no clear D gene. The V gene's germline CDR1 is MNHEY and CDR2 SMNVEV (reference sequence). Trimming left V 5 bases short and J 4 bases short, with 3 bases between. There are 11 residues in the CDR3.

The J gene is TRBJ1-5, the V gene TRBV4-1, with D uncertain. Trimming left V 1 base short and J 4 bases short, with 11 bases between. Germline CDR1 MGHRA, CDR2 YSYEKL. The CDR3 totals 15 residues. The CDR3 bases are TGCGCCAGCAGCCAAGTTGGAGATTCTAATCAGCCCCAGCATTTT. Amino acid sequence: CASSQVGDSNQPQHF.

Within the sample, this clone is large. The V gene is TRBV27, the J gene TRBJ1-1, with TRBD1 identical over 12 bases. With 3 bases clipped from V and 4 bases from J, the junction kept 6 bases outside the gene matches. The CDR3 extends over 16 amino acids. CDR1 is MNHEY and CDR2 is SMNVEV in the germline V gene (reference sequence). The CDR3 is CASSFGTGGWVTEAFF. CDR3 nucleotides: TGTGCCAGCAGTTTCGGGACAGGGGGCTGGGTCACTGAAGCTTTCTTT.

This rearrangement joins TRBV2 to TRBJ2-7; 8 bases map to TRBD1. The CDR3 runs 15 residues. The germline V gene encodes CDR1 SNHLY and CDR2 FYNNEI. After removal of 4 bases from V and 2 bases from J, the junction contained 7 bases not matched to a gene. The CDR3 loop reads CASSGGTGLAYEQYF. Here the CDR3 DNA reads TGTGCCAGCAGTGGCGGGACAGGTTTAGCCTACGAGCAGTACTTC.

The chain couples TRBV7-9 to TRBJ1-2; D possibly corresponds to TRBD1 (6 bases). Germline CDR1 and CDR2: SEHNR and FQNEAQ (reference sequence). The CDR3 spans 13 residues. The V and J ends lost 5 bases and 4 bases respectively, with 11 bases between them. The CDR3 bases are TGTGCCAGCAGCCCTACAGGGTTCTATGGCTACACCTTC. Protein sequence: CASSPTGFYGYTF. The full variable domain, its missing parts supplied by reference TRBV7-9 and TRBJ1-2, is DTGVSQNPRHKITKRGQNVTFRCDPISEHNRLYWYRQTLGQGPEFLTYFQNEAQLEKSRLLSDRFSAERPKGSFSTLEIQRTEQGDSAMYLCASSPTGFYGYTFGSGTRLTVV.

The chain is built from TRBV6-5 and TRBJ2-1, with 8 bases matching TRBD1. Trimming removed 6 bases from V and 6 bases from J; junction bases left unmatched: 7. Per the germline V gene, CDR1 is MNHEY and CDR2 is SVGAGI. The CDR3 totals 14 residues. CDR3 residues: CASSTDRGGNEQFF. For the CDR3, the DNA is TGTGCCAGCAGCACTGACAGGGGTGGCAATGAGCAGTTCTTC.

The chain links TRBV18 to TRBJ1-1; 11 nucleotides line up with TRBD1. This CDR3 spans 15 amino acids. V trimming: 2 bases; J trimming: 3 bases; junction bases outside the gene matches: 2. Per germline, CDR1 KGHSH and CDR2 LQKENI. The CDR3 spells CASSPGQGAHTEAFF. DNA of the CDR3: TGTGCCAGCTCACCAGGACAGGGGGCTCACACTGAAGCTTTCTTT. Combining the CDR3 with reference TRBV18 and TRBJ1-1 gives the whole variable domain NAGVMQNPRHLVRRRGQEARLRCSPMKGHSHVYWYRQLPEEGLKFMVYLQKENIIDESGMPKERFSAEFPKEGPSILRIQQVVRGDSAAYFCASSPGQGAHTEAFFGQGTRLTVV.

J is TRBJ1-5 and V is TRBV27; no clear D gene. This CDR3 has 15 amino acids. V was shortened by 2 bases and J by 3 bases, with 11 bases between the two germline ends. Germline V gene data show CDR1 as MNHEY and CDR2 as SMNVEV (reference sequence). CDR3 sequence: CASSLRGGNNQPQHF. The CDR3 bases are TGTGCCAGCAGTTTACGGGGAGGGAACAATCAGCCCCAGCATTTT.

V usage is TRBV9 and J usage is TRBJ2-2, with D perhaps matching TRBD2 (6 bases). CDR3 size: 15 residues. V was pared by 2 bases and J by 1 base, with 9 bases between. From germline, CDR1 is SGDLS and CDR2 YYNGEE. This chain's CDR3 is CASSVEGLNTGELFF. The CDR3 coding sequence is TGTGCCAGCAGCGTGGAGGGCCTGAACACCGGGGAGCTGTTTTTT. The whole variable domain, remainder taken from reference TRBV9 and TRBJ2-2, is DSGVTQTPKHLITATGQRVTLRCSPRSGDLSVYWYQQSLDQGLQFLIQYYNGEERAKGNILERFSAQQFPDLHSELNLSSLELGDSALYFCASSVEGLNTGELFFGEGSRLTVL.

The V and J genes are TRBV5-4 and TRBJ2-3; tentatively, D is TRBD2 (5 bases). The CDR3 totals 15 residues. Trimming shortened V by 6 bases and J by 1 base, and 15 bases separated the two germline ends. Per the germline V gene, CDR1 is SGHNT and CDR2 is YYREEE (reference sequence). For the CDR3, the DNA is TGTGCCAGCACCGAGGGATATGGGGGCACAGATACGCAGTATTTT. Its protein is CASTEGYGGTDTQYF.

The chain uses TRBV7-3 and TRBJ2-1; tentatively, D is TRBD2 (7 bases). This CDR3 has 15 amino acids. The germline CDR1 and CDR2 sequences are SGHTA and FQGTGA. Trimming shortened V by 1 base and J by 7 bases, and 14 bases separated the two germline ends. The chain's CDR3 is CASSLRGGALNEQFF. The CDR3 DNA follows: TGTGCCAGCAGCTTAAGAGGGGGGGCCCTAAATGAGCAGTTCTTC.